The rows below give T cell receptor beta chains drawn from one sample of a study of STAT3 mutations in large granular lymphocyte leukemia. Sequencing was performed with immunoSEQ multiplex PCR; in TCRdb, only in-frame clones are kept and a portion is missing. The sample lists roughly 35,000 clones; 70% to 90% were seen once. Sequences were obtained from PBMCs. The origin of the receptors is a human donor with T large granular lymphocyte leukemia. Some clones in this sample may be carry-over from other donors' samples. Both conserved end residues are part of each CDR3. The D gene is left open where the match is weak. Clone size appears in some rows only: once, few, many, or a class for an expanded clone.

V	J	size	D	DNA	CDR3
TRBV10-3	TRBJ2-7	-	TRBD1	TGTGCCATCAGTGGAAACAGGGGAGAGGAGCAGTACTTC	CAISGNRGEEQYF
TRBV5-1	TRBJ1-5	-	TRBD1	TGCGCCAGCAGCTTGGCCGGGACAGGGGCAAATCAGCCCCAGCATTTT	CASSLAGTGANQPQHF
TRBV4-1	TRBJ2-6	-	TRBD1	TGCGCCAGCAGCCAGATGGGACAGGGGGCCTCTGGGGCCAACGTCCTGACTTTC	CASSQMGQGASGANVLTF
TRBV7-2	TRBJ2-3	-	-	TGTGCCAGCAGCCACTCCCCCCAGGACACGCAGTATTTT	CASSHSPQDTQYF
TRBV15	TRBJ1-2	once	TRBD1	TGTGCCACCAGCAGATCGGGACAGACGTTCAATCCTTATGGCTACACCTTC	CATSRSGQTFNPYGYTF
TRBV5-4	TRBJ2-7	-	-	TGTGCCAGCAGCTTGGAGACAGCCTCCTACGAGCAGTACTTC	CASSLETASYEQYF
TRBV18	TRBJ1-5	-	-	TGTGCCAGCTCACCATTAAGTGCGCATGGCAATCAGCCCCAGCATTTT	CASSPLSAHGNQPQHF
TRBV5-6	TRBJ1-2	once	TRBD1	TGTGCCAGCAGTTTAAAATCCTCCGGGACAGGGGGCGGTGGCTACACCTTC	CASSLKSSGTGGGGYTF
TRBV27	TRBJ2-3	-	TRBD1	TGTGCCAGCAGGGACAGGGGAGGGCCAGATACGCAGTATTTT	CASRDRGGPDTQYF
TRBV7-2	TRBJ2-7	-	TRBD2	TGTGCCAGCAGCATTCGGACTAGCGGGGGCCTCTACTACGAGCAGTACTTC	CASSIRTSGGLYYEQYF
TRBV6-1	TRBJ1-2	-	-	TGTGCCAGCAGAAATAGGGGCAGGGAGAACTATGGCTACACCTTC	CASRNRGRENYGYTF
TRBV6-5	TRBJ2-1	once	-	TGTGCCAGCAGTTACGACCGGGACCCCTACAATGAGCAGTTCTTC	CASSYDRDPYNEQFF
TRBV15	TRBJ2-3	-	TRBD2	TGTGCCACCTCTGGGGGGACTAGCGGGGGCCGGGATACGCAGTATTTT	CATSGGTSGGRDTQYF
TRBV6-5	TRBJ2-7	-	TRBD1	TGTGCCAGCAGGTACACCCGGGACAGAATCTACGAGCAGTACTTC	CASRYTRDRIYEQYF
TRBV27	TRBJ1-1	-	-	TGTGCCAGCAGTTTTACGATGAACACTGAAGCTTTCTTT	CASSFTMNTEAFF
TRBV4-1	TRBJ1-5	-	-	TGCGCCAGCAGCCAACCCGGGACGCTTCAGCCCCAGCATTTT	CASSQPGTLQPQHF
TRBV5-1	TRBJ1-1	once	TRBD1	TGCGCCAGCAGCCTTACAGGGGGCGGGAGGACTGAAGCTTTCTTT	CASSLTGGGRTEAFF
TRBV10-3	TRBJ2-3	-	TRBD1	TGTGCCACCTCGGGGACAGGGATCACAGATACGCAGTATTTT	CATSGTGITDTQYF
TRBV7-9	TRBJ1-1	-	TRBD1	TGTGCCAGCAATCTCCGGGACAGGGGCCCTGAAGCTTTCTTT	CASNLRDRGPEAFF
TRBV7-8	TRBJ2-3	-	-	TGTGCCAGCAGCTTAGTGTCTAGCACAGATACGCAGTATTTT	CASSLVSSTDTQYF
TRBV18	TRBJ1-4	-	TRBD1	TGTGCCAGCTCACCCGGGACAGGGTCCGAAAAACTGTTTTTT	CASSPGTGSEKLFF
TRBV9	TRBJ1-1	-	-	TGTGCCAGCAGCGTAGCCCCGGACACTGAAGCTTTCTTT	CASSVAPDTEAFF
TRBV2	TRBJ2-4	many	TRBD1	TGTGCCAGCAGTGACTACCGGGACAGCGAAAACATTCAGTACTTC	CASSDYRDSENIQYF
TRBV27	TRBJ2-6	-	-	TGTGCCAGCAGTTTATCGTCACGTAGGGCCGGGGCCAACGTCCTGACTTTC	CASSLSSRRAGANVLTF
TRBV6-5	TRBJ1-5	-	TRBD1	TGTGCCAGCAGTTCCTCCCAGGGGGCAGTTCAGCCCCAGCATTTT	CASSSSQGAVQPQHF
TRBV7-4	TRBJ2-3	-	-	TGTGCCAGCAGCCTCCAGCTCAGGGGCGGCACAGATACGCAGTATTTT	CASSLQLRGGTDTQYF
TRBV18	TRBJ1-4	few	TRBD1	TGTGCCAGCTCACCACGGACAGGGAGGGATGAAAAACTGTTTTTT	CASSPRTGRDEKLFF
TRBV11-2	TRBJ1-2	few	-	TGTGCCAGCAGCTTAGACAGCTATGGCTACACCTTC	CASSLDSYGYTF
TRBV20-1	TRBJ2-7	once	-	TGCAGTGCCTCGGAGGTGGGTGAGCAGTACTTC	CSASEVGEQYF
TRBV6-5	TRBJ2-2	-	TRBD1	TGTGCCAGCCGCCTGACAGGGTCGAACACCGGGGAGCTGTTTTTT	CASRLTGSNTGELFF
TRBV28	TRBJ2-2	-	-	TGTGCCAGCAGCTCCGATAGGGGGGACACCGGGGAGCTGTTTTTT	CASSSDRGDTGELFF
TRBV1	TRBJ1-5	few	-	TGCACCAGCAGTTACGTTCCGGGACAGGGGGCACAGCCCCAGCATTTT	CTSSYVPGQGAQPQHF
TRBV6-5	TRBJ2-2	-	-	TGTGCCTCCCGGGAGAACACCGGGGAGCTGTTTTTT	CASRENTGELFF
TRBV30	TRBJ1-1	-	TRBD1	TGTGCCTGGAGTGACGACAGGGGGCGAGGAACTGAAGCTTTCTTT	CAWSDDRGRGTEAFF
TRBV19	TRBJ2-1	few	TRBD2	TGTGCCAGTAGTATGCTAGCGGGGTACAATGAGCAGTTCTTC	CASSMLAGYNEQFF
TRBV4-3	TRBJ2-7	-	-	TGCGCCAGCAGCCAAGATCGGTGGGGGGCCCCCTACGAGCAGTACTTC	CASSQDRWGAPYEQYF
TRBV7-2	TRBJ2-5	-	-	TGTGCCAGCAGCTTAGGCGGTGGCCAAGAGACCCAGTACTTC	CASSLGGGQETQYF
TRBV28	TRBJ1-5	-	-	TGTGCCAGCAGTTTTGTCCGGGGGATGAGCAATCAGCCCCAGCATTTT	CASSFVRGMSNQPQHF
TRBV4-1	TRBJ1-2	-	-	TGCGCCAGCAGCCAAGATGGGGGCATCTTTGGGCCCTATGGCTACACCTTC	CASSQDGGIFGPYGYTF
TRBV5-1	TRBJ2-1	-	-	TGCGCCAGCAGCTTGGAGATCTCCTACAATGAGCAGTTCTTC	CASSLEISYNEQFF
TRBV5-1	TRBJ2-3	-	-	TGCGCCAGCAGCTTTGAAGGCACAGATACGCAGTATTTT	CASSFEGTDTQYF
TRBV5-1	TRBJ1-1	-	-	TGCGCCAGCAGCTTGCCGACAATGAACACTGAAGCTTTCTTT	CASSLPTMNTEAFF
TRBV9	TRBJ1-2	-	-	TGTGCCAGCAGCGCCTCAAGCACGGGACTGGGGTATGGCTACACCTTC	CASSASSTGLGYGYTF
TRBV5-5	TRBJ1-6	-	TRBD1	TGTGCCAGCAGCACCGGGACAGGGGTTTCACCCCTCCACTTT	CASSTGTGVSPLHF
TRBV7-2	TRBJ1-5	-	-	TGTGCCAGCAGCCCCCAAGGGGGGATCGGCAATCAGCCCCAGCATTTT	CASSPQGGIGNQPQHF